This section outlines one T cell receptor beta chain sequence together with its context. The antigen is unknown. This sample was taken from a study of cytomegalovirus exposure and HLA in healthy donors. This CDR3 comprises 12 residues. V dropped 7 bases and J dropped 0 bases, with 7 bases sitting between them. In germline, CDR1 is SGHNT, CDR2 YYREEE (reference sequence). A multiplex PCR was run with 60 Vbeta primers and 13 Jbeta primers. The assay was immunoSEQ multiplex PCR, and TCRdb's table has in-frame clones only and misses some. The repertoire has more than 95,000 clones, 80% to 85% of them found once; the top ten carry 0.85% to 1.4%. Study-wide results and limits: Altogether, 150 to 200 TCR beta chains were recorded as cytomegalovirus-associated. In a later analysis, donors in an Asian-associated ancestry cluster reportedly had fewer N-insertions in productive TCRs than the cohort mean. Only CMV serostatus was available as immune exposure information.

This sequence was found in a young woman in good health and CMV-seronegative. Sequencing used PBMCs. This chain connects TRBV5-4 to TRBJ1-1; D ambiguous. CDR3 loop: CASSTVNTEAFF. The CDR3 bases are TGTGCCAGCTCCACAGTGAACACTGAAGCTTTCTTT.